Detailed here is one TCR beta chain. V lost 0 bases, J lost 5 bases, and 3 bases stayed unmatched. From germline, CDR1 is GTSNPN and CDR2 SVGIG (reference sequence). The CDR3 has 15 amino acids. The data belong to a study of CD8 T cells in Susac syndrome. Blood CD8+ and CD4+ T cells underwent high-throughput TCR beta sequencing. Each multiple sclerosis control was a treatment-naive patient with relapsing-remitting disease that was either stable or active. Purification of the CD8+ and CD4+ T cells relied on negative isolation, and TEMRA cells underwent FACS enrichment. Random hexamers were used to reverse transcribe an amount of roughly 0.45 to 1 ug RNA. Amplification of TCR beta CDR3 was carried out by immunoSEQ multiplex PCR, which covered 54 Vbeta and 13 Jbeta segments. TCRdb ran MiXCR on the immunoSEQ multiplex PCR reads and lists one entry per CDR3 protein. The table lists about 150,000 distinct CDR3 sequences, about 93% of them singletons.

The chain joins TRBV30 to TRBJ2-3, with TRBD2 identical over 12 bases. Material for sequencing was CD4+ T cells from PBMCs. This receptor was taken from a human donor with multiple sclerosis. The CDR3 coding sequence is TGTGCCTGGAGTGTACTAGCGGGGGGAGGAGATACGCAGTATTTT. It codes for CAWSVLAGGGDTQYF. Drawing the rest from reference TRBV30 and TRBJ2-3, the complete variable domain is SQTIHQWPATLVQPVGSPLSLECTVEGTSNPNLYWYRQAAGRGLQLLFYSVGIGQISSEVPQNLSASRPQDRQFILSSKKLLLSDSGFYLCAWSVLAGGGDTQYFGPGTRLTVL.